This T cell receptor beta chain was recorded in a study of cytomegalovirus exposure and HLA in healthy donors. Study overall: Earlier sequencing of 150 million to 200 million T cells yielded approximately 120 million unique TCR beta sequences.

CDR3 length: 14 amino acids. The junction had 10 bases not matched to a gene; V was cut back by 8 bases and J by 5 bases. Germline V CDR1 and CDR2: MGHDK, SYGVNS. The PCR employed 60 Vbeta primers together with 13 Jbeta primers. The table came from immunoSEQ multiplex PCR; TCRdb's copy has only in-frame clones and leaves some out. The repertoire holds 100,000 to 120,000 clones, with around 75% as singletons. The chain recombines TRBV25-1 with TRBJ2-7, with 9 bases fitting TRBD2. This TCR was recovered from a man between 25 and 39 years old in good health and CMV-seronegative. Sequencing was performed on PBMCs. CDR3 in amino acids: CASEDRASGDEQYF. CDR3 sequence (DNA): TGTGCCAGCGAGGATAGGGCTAGCGGGGACGAGCAGTACTTC.